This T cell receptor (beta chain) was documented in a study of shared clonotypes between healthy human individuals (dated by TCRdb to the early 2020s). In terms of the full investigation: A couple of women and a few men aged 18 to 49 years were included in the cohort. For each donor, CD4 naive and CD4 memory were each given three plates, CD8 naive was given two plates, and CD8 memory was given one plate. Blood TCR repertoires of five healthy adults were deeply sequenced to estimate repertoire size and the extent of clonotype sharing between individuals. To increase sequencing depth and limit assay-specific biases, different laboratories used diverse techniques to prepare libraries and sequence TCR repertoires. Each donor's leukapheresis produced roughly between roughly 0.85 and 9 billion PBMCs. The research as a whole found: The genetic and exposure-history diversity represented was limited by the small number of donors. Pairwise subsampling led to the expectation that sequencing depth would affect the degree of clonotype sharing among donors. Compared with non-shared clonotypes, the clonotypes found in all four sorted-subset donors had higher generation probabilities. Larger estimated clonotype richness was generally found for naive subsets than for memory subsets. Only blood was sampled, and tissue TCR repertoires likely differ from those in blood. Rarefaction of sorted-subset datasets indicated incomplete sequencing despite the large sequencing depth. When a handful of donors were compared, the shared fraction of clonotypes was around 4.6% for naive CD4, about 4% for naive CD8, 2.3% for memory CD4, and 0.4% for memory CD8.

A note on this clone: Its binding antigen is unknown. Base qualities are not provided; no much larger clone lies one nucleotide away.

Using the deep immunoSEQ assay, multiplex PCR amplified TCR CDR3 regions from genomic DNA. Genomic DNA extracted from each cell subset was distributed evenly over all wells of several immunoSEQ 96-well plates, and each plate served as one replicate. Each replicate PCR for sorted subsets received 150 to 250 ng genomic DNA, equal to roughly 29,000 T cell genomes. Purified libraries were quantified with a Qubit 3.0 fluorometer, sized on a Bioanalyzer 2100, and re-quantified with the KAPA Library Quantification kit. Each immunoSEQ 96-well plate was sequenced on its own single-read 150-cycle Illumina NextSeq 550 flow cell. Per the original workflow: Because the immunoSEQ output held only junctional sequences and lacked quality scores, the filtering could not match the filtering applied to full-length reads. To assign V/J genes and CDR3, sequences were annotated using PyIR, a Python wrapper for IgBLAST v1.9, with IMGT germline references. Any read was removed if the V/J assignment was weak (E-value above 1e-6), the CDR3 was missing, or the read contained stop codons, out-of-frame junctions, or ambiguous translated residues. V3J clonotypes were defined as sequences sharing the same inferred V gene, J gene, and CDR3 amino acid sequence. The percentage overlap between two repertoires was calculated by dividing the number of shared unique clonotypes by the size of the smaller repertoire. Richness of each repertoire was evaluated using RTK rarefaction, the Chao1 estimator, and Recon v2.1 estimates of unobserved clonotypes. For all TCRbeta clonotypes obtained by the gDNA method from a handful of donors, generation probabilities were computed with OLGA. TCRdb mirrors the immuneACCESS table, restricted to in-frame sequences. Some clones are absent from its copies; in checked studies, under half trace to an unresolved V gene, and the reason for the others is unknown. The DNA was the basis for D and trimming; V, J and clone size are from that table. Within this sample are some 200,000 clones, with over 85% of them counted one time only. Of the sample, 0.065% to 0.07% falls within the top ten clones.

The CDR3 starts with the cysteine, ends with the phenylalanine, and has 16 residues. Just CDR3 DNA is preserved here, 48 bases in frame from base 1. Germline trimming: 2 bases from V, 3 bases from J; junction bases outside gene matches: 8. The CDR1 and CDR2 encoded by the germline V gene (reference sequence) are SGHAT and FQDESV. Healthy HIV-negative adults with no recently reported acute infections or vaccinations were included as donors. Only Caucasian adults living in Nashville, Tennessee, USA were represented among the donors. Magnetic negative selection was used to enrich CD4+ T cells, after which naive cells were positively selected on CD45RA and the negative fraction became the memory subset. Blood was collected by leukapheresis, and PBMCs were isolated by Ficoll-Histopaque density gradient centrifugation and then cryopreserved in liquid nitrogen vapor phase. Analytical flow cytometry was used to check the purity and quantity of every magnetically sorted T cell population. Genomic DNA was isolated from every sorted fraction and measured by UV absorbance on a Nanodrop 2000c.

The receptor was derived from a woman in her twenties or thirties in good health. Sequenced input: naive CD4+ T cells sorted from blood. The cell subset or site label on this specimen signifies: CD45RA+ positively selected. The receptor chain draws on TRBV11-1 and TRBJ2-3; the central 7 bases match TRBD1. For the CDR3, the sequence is CASSLNLGQTTDTQYF. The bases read TGTGCCAGCAGCTTAAATTTGGGACAGACGACAGATACGCAGTATTTT. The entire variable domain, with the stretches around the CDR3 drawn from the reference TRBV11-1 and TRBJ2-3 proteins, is EAEVAQSPRYKITEKSQAVAFWCDPISGHATLYWYRQILGQGPELLVQFQDESVVDDSQLPKDRFSAERLKGVDSTLKIQPAELGDSAMYLCASSLNLGQTTDTQYFGPGTRLTVL.